The 17 T cell receptor beta chains presented below share a single source sample, sequenced in a study of blood T cells in healthy people across ages. It was with a sample-barcoded 5' primer and a J-beta primer mix that a second PCR of about 6 to 12 cycles was run. TCRdb ran MiXCR on the 5' RACE reads and lists one entry per CDR3 protein. Of 500,000 to 700,000 distinct CDR3 sequences in the sample, about 30% are singletons; the top ten hold approximately 14%. The sequenced sample consisted of blood. These receptor sequences come from a woman of 80 years or more in good health.

Points on this clonotype: A read error is possible here, since a much larger clone lies one base away. This rearrangement joins TRBV5-1 to TRBJ2-7; tentatively, D is TRBD2 (6 bases). CDR1 and CDR2 (germline): SGHRS, YFSETQ. CDR3 size: 15 residues. V was trimmed by 1 base and J by 7 bases, leaving 18 bases between them. CDR3 bases: TGCGCCAGCAGCTTGAGCGGGCAACACAACAATGAGCAGTACTTC. Its translation is CASSLSGQHNNEQYF.

V gene TRBV28 combines with J gene TRBJ1-2, with no clear D. V lost 5 bases to trimming and J lost 6 bases, with 13 bases between them. The CDR3 runs 13 residues. Looked up from germline, CDR1 is MDHEN and CDR2 is SYDVKM. The CDR3: CASSPGSSNGYTF. CDR3 coding DNA: TGTGCCAGCAGTCCCGGGAGTAGTAATGGCTACACCTTC.

The V and J genes are TRBV27 and TRBJ2-1; weak D call: TRBD1 (6 bases). TRBJ2-7 matches the DNA end more closely, so the J call is doubtful. Per the germline V gene, CDR1 is MNHEY and CDR2 is SMNVEV (reference sequence). CDR3 length equals 17 residues. CDR3 region: CASSLYSDSPTYNEQYF. CDR3 DNA: TGTGCCAGCAGTTTATATTCGGACAGTCCGACCTACAATGAGCAGTACTTC.

About this clonotype itself: With a much larger clone just one base away, this may be a read error. The rearrangement links TRBV12-3 or TRBV12-4 to TRBJ1-1; possibly TRBD1 for D (6 bases). This CDR3 comprises 14 residues. With 4 bases removed from V and 4 bases from J, the gap between germline ends came to 13 bases. The CDR3 bases are TGTGCCAGCAGTTGCGGGGGCGGTGGCACTGAAGCTTTCTTT. This gives the protein CASSCGGGGTEAFF.

This clonotype was recorded many times. V gene TRBV20-1 combines with J gene TRBJ1-2; D unresolved. Looked up from germline, CDR1 is DFQATT and CDR2 is SNEGSKA (reference sequence). This CDR3 has 14 amino acids. With 4 bases removed from V and 8 bases from J, the gap between germline ends came to 20 bases. The CDR3 DNA is TGCAGTGCTACGAACAACCCTTACGGAGGAGGCTACACCTTC. This gives the protein CSATNNPYGGGYTF.

On this clonotype itself: This may come from a read error, since a much larger clone is one base off. The chain uses TRBV3-1 and TRBJ2-1; the match to TRBD2 covers 12 bases. The CDR3 has 17 amino acids. Per germline, CDR1 LGHDT and CDR2 YNNKEL (reference sequence). The CDR3 bases are TGTGCCGGCAGCCAAGATGGGGCTAGCGGGGGGGCCCGTGAGCAGTTCTTC. Translation gives CAGSQDGASGGAREQFF.

A few counts support this clonotype. This sequence joins TRBV7-2 and TRBJ2-7; 9 bases are shared with TRBD1. Germline CDR1 reads SGHTA; CDR2 reads FQGNSA. The CDR3 length is 13 residues. The trim removed 6 bases at V and 5 bases at J, leaving 5 bases unmatched. Here the CDR3 reads CASSRDRVNEQYF. The CDR3 coding sequence is TGTGCCAGCAGTCGGGACAGGGTAAACGAGCAGTACTTC.

This clonotype was recorded at least ten times. The chain uses TRBV5-5 and TRBJ1-6; no firm D call. This CDR3 comprises 16 residues. CDR1 and CDR2 (germline): SGHKS, YYEKEE (reference sequence). V gave up 0 bases and J gave up 0 bases, with 7 bases separating them. CDR3 loop: CASSLVGSSYNSPLHF. CDR3 in DNA: TGTGCCAGCAGCTTGGTGGGGAGCTCCTATAATTCACCCCTCCACTTT.

V and J are TRBV18 and TRBJ1-6; D is undetermined. Per the germline V gene, CDR1 is KGHSH and CDR2 is LQKENI. With 3 bases removed from V and 10 bases from J, the gap between germline ends came to 16 bases. The CDR3 is 15 amino acids. The CDR3 bases are TGTGCCAGCTCACCGAAGAGCGTCGGCGAATCACCCCTCCACTTT. Amino acid sequence: CASSPKSVGESPLHF.

V is TRBV20-1 and J is TRBJ2-7; D call uncertain. Deletions cut 0 bases from V and 7 bases from J, with 7 bases between. The length of the CDR3 is 11 residues. The V gene's germline CDR1 is DFQATT and CDR2 SNEGSKA (reference sequence). The DNA of the CDR3 is TGCAGTGCTAGAGATAGACATGAGCAGTACTTC. As protein: CSARDRHEQYF.

This clonotype was picked up many times. The CDR3 DNA sequence: TGTGCCAGCACCCGTTCATGGGGCGGGGCCAACGTCCTGACTTTC. It codes for CASTRSWGGANVLTF. V usage is TRBV11-1 and J usage is TRBJ2-6, with a possible D match to TRBD1 (5 bases). The germline V gene has CDR1 SGHAT and CDR2 FQDESV (reference sequence). The CDR3 runs to 15 residues. The germline V and J ends were trimmed by 7 bases and 4 bases, with 14 bases remaining between them.

This clonotype was counted many times. A single base separates this from a much larger clone, so it may be a read error. This chain connects TRBV20-1 to TRBJ2-5, with 9 bases matching TRBD2. CDR1 is DFQATT and CDR2 is SNEGSKA in the germline V gene (reference sequence). CDR3 length: 14 residues. Unmatched junction bases numbered 7, after V lost 3 bases and J lost 5 bases. The CDR3 nucleotides read TGCAGTGCTAGCCCCCCGGCGGGGGGGGAGACCCAGTACTTC. Translation: CSASPPAGGETQYF.

For this clonotype: A much larger clone lies a single base off, so this may be a read error. The chain joins TRBV5-6 to TRBJ2-6, with D possibly being TRBD1 or TRBD2 (5 bases each). Germline V CDR1 and CDR2: SGHDT, YYEEEE. The CDR3 totals 15 residues. Trimming cost V 2 bases and J 4 bases, with 10 bases left between them. The chain's CDR3 is CASSLKGTGANVLTF. In nucleotides, the CDR3 is TGTGCCAGCAGCTTAAAGGGGACCGGGGCCAACGTCCTGACTTTC.

The table lists this clonotype with many counts. V is TRBV7-9 and J is TRBJ2-7; D unresolved. CDR3 size: 14 residues. With 5 bases removed from V and 0 bases from J, the gap between germline ends came to 11 bases. CDR1 is SEHNR, CDR2 FQNEAQ, per germline (reference sequence). The CDR3 region is CASSERAASYEQYF. The CDR3 nucleotides are TGTGCCAGCAGCGAACGGGCAGCCTCCTACGAGCAGTACTTC.

Details on this clonotype: This may come from a read error, since a much larger clone is one base off. V and J are TRBV6-2 or TRBV6-3 and TRBJ1-1; maybe TRBD1 (6 bases). Germline CDR1 is MNHEY and CDR2 is SVGEGT. The CDR3 totals 13 residues. CDR3 loop: CAGSYDDRLGAFF. The CDR3 bases are TGTGCCGGCAGTTACGATGACAGGCTGGGCGCTTTCTTT.

The table lists this clonotype with many counts. The chain joins TRBV6-6 to TRBJ2-7, with 12 positions matching TRBD1. V shed 6 bases, J shed 4 bases, and the junction held 4 bases outside the gene matches. The CDR3 totals 14 residues. CDR1 and CDR2 from the germline V gene are MNHNY and SVGAGI (reference sequence). The CDR3 DNA sequence: TGTGCCAGCAGCGGGACAGGGGGCATGTACGAGCAGTACTTC. Translation gives CASSGTGGMYEQYF.

The gene calls are TRBV24-1 and TRBJ2-5, with D possibly matching TRBD2 (5 bases). CDR1 KGHDR and CDR2 SFDVKD come from the germline V gene. The V gene lost 7 bases and the J gene lost 0 bases, with 8 bases spanning the gap. The CDR3 is made up of 13 amino acids. The CDR3 is CATRAGDQETQYF. CDR3 nucleotides: TGTGCCACCAGGGCCGGGGACCAAGAGACCCAGTACTTC.